This T cell receptor (beta chain) was sequenced in a study of blood T cell repertoires in COVID-19. Study-level background: Recovered Cohort 3 donors showed two negative PCRs, clearance, or symptom resolution. The origin of the acute and convalescent COVID-19 samples was the United States, Italy and Spain.

Original analysis: Amplification of reference gene primers provided the estimated nucleated cell counts. Sequencing used immunoSEQ multiplex PCR; TCRdb keeps in-frame clones, though not all of them. The D gene and trimming were derived from the DNA, and the V and J assignments and clone size from that table. Of approximately 150,000 clones detected, 65% to 80% appear once; the ten largest clones hold 15% to 20%. V lost 3 bases and J lost 2, with 18 bases in between. Germline CDR1 is SGHDT and CDR2 is YYEEEE. The CDR3 has 16 residues. This chain joins TRBV5-6 and TRBJ2-7, with a possible D match to TRBD2 (5 bases). This sequence originates from a woman in her 70s in a cohort exposed to, infected with or recovered from COVID-19 (not recorded which). What was sequenced was PBMCs or T cells enriched from blood (not recorded which). CDR3 sequence reads: CASSSATRGETYEQYF. CDR3 bases: TGTGCCAGCAGCTCCGCAACTAGAGGCGAAACCTACGAGCAGTACTTC.